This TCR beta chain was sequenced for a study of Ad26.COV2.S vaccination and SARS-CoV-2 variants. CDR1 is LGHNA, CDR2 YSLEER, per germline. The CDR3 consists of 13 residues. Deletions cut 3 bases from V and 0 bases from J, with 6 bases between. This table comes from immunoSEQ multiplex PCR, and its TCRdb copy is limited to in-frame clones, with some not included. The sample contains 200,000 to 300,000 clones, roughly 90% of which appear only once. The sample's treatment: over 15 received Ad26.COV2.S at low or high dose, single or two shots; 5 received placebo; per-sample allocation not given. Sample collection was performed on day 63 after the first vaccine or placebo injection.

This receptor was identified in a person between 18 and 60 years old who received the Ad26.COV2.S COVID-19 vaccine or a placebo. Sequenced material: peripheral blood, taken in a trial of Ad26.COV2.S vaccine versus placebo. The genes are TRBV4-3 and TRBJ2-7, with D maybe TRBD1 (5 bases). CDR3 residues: CASSHGHSYEQYF. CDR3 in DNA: TGCGCCAGCAGCCACGGACACTCCTACGAGCAGTACTTC.